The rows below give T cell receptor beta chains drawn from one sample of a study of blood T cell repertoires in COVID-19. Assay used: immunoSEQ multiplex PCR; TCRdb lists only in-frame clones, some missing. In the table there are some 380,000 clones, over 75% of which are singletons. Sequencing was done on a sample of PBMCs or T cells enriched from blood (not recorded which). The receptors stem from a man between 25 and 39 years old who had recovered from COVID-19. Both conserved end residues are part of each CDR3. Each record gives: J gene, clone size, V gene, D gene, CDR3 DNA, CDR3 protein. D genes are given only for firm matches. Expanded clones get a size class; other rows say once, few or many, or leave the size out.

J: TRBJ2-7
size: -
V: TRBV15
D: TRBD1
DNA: TGTGCCACCTTAGGACAGGGCTACGAGCAGTACTTC
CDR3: CATLGQGYEQYF

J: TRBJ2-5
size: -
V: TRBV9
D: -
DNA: TGTGCCAGCAGCCCTCCAGCCGGGGTCGGGGGGACCCAGTACTTC
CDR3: CASSPPAGVGGTQYF

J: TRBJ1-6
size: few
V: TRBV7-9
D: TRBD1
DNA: TGTGCCAGCAGCCTCCGGGGGGGACAGGGGAATTCACCCCTCCACTTT
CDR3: CASSLRGGQGNSPLHF

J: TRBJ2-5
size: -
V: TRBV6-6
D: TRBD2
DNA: TGTGCCAGCAGTCCCGGTCTAGCGGCGTGGTACCAAGAGACCCAGTACTTC
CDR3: CASSPGLAAWYQETQYF

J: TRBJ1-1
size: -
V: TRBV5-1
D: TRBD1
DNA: TGCGCCAGCAGCCGAGGACAGGGAAGAACTGAAGCTTTCTTT
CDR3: CASSRGQGRTEAFF

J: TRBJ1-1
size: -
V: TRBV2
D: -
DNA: TGTGCCAGCAGCGAAAGGGGCCTAGGGAACACTGAAGCTTTCTTT
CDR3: CASSERGLGNTEAFF

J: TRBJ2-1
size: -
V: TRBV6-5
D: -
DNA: TGTGCCAGCAGTTATAACGGGGGAATCTACAATGAGCAGTTCTTC
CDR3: CASSYNGGIYNEQFF

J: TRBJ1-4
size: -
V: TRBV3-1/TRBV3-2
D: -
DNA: TGTGCCAGCAGCACAACAGGGATACAATATGAAAAACTGTTTTTT
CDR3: CASSTTGIQYEKLFF

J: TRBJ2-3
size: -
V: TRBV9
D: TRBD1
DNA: TGTGCCAGCAGCCCGAGGGGACAGGGATCAGATACGCAGTATTTT
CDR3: CASSPRGQGSDTQYF

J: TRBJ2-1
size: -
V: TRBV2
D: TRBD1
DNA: TGTGCCAGCAGTGATTGGACAGGGCAGGGCAATGAGCAGTTCTTC
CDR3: CASSDWTGQGNEQFF

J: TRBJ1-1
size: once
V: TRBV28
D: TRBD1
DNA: TGTGCCAGCAGGACACCGCAGGGGGCCGGTCGAACTGAAGCTTTCTTT
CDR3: CASRTPQGAGRTEAFF

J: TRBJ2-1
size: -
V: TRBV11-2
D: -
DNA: TGTGCCAGCAGCTTAGATCACCAGGGTGAGCAGTTCTTC
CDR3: CASSLDHQGEQFF

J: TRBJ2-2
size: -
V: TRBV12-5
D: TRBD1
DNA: TGTGCTAGTGGTTTGCTACCCCCGGGACAGGGTATGGCCGGGGAGCTGTTTTTT
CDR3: CASGLLPPGQGMAGELFF

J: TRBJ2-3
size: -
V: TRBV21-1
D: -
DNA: TGTGCCACCCCGGGGGGGGGCACAGATACGCAGTATTTT
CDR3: CATPGGGTDTQYF

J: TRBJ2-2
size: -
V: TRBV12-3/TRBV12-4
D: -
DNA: TGTGCCAGCAGACAGGGCGACGGGGAGCTGTTTTTT
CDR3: CASRQGDGELFF

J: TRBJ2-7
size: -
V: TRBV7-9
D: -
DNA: TGTGCCAGCAGCTTTTCGGGTATAGTCAGTCACGAGCAGTACTTC
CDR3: CASSFSGIVSHEQYF

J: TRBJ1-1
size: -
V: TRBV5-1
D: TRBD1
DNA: TGCGCCAGCAGCTCTAAGACAGGGATCGCTGAAGCTTTCTTT
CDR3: CASSSKTGIAEAFF

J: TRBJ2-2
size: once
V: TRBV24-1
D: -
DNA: TGTGCCACCAGTGATTCACCAAGTCAAGGGGTGGACACCGGGGAGCTGTTTTTT
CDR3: CATSDSPSQGVDTGELFF

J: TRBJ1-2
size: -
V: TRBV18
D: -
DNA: TGTGCCAGCTCTCTTCCGGGGGGGCCCGATGGCTACACCTTC
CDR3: CASSLPGGPDGYTF

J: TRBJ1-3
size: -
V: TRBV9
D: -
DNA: TGTGCCAGCAGCGTAGGTTCAGGGGAGTCGGGAAACACCATATATTTT
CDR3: CASSVGSGESGNTIYF

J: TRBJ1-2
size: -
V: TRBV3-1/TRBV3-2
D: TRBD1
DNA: TGTGCCAGCAGTGTTGACAGGGGGCTGGGCACCTTC
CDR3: CASSVDRGLGTF

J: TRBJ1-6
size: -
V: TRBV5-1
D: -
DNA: TGCGCCAGCAGCCAGACCAGGGGTCATAATTCACCCCTCCACTTT
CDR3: CASSQTRGHNSPLHF

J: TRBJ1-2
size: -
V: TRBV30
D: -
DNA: TGTGCCTGGAGTGGCCCCAGGATCTATGGCTACACCTTC
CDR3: CAWSGPRIYGYTF

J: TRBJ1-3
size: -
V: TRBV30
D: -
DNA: TGTGCCTGGCAGGGGTCTGGAAACACCATATATTTT
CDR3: CAWQGSGNTIYF

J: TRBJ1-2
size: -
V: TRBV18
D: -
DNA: TGTGCCAGCTCACTCACAGAGCGGGATGGCTACACCTTC
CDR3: CASSLTERDGYTF

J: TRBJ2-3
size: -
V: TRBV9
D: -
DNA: TGTGCCAGCAGCGTTGCGGCTACCGCAGATACGCAGTATTTT
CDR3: CASSVAATADTQYF

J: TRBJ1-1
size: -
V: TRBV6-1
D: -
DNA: TGTGCCAGCAGTGATATGGGGACAATGAACACTGAAGCTTTCTTT
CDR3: CASSDMGTMNTEAFF

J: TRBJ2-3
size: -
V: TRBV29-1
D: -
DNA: TGCAGCGTCACCCTAAGACAGGCGTCCACAGATACGCAGTATTTT
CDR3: CSVTLRQASTDTQYF

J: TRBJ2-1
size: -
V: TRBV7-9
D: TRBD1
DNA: TGTGCCAGCAGCCGTGGACAGGTCGATGAGCAGTTCTTC
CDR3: CASSRGQVDEQFF

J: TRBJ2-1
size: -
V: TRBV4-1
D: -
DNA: TGCGCCACCACCTCGGCCGCTAGGACCTACAATGAGCAGTTCTTC
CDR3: CATTSAARTYNEQFF

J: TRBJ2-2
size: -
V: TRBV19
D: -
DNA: TGTACCAGTAGTATAAAGAGGAGTTTGAACACCGGGGAGCTGTTTTTT
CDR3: CTSSIKRSLNTGELFF

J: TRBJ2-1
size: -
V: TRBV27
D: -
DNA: TGTGCCAGTCGCGGGACAGCCGTTAATGAGCAGTTCTTC
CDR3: CASRGTAVNEQFF

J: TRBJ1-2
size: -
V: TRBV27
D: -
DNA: TGTGCCAGCAGCGACAGGCCTAGCTATGGCTACACCTTC
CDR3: CASSDRPSYGYTF

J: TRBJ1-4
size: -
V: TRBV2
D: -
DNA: TGTGCCGGGTCCCGGGACATTGAAAAACTGTTTTTT
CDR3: CAGSRDIEKLFF

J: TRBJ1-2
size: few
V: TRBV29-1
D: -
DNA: TGCAGCGTTGAAGATCCGGCAGCAGGAGGCTACACCTTC
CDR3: CSVEDPAAGGYTF

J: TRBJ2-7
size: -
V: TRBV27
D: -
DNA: TGTGCCAGCAGTTTAGCGGCGCGGCGCGAGCAGTACTTC
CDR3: CASSLAARREQYF

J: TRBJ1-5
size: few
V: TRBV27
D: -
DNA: TGTGCCAGCAGACCTACTTCCGGGACAAAGCTTAGCAATCAGCCCCAGCATTTT
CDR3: CASRPTSGTKLSNQPQHF

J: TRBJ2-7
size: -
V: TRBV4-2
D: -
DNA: TGTGCCAGCAGCCAAGAGTGGGGGGGCTACTACGAGCAGTACTTC
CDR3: CASSQEWGGYYEQYF

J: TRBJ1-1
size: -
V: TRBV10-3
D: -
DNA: TGTGCCATCAGGGGACACACGAACACTGAAGCTTTCTTT
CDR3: CAIRGHTNTEAFF

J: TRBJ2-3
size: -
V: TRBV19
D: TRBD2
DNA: TGTGCCAGTAGTATCCTAGCGGGGGATACGCAGTATTTT
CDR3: CASSILAGDTQYF

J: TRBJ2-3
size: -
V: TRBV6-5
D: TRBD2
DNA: TGTGCCAGCAGACTTGGACTAGCCTCAGATACGCAGTATTTT
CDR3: CASRLGLASDTQYF

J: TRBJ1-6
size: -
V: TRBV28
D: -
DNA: TGTGCCAGCAGTTGGAGGAGCTCCTATAATTCACCCCTCCACTTT
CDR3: CASSWRSSYNSPLHF

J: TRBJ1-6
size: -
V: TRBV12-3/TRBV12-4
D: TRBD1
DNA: TGTGCCAGCTATGACAGGGTAGGATCACCCCTCCACTTT
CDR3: CASYDRVGSPLHF

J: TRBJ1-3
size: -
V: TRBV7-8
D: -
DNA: TGTGCCAGCAGCTTAGAACCTAGCCCGGGAAACACCATATATTTT
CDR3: CASSLEPSPGNTIYF

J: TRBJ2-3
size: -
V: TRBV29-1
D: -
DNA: TGCAGCCATGGAGACACAGATACGCAGTATTTT
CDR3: CSHGDTDTQYF